This record concerns one T cell receptor (beta chain) sequence. This sample stems from a study of T cell responses to AZD1222 COVID-19 vaccine. The ends were cut back, 0 bases at V and 7 bases at J, with 18 bases in the middle. The CDR3 covers 17 residues. Per the germline V gene, CDR1 is SGHAT and CDR2 is FQNNGV. Sequenced by immunoSEQ multiplex PCR; TCRdb stores in-frame clones only, minus some. Here the sample spans approximately 140,000 clones, 93% being singletons. Sequencing was performed on peripheral blood, taken on day 0 of AZD1222 vaccination. The genes are TRBV11-2 and TRBJ1-4, with D maybe TRBD1 (5 bases). This receptor was identified in an adult in good health. The CDR3 DNA follows: TGTGCCAGCAGCTTAGAGGGGTCGAGGTCGGGGGTTGAAAAACTGTTTTTT. Translated, it gives CASSLEGSRSGVEKLFF.